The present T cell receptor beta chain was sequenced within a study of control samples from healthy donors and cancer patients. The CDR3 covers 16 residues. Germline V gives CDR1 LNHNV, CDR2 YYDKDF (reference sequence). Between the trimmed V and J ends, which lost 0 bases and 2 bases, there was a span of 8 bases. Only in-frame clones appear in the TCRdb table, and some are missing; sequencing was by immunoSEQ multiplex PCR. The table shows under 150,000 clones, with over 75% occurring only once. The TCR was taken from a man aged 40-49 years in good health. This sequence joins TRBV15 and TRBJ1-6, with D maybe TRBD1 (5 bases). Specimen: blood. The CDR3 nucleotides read TGTGCCACCAGCAGAGACCCAGGGACCTATAATTCACCCCTCCACTTT. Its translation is CATSRDPGTYNSPLHF.